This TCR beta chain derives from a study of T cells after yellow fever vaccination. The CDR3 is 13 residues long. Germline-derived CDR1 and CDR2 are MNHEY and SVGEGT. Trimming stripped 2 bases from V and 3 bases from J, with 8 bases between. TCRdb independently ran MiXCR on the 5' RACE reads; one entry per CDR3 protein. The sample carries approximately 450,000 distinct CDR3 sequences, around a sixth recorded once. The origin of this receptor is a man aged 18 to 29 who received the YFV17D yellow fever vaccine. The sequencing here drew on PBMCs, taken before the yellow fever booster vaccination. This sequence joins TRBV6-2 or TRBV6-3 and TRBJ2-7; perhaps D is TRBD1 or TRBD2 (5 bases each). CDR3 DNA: TGTGCCAGCAGTTACGGGGGTATCTACGAGCAGTACTTC. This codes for CASSYGGIYEQYF.